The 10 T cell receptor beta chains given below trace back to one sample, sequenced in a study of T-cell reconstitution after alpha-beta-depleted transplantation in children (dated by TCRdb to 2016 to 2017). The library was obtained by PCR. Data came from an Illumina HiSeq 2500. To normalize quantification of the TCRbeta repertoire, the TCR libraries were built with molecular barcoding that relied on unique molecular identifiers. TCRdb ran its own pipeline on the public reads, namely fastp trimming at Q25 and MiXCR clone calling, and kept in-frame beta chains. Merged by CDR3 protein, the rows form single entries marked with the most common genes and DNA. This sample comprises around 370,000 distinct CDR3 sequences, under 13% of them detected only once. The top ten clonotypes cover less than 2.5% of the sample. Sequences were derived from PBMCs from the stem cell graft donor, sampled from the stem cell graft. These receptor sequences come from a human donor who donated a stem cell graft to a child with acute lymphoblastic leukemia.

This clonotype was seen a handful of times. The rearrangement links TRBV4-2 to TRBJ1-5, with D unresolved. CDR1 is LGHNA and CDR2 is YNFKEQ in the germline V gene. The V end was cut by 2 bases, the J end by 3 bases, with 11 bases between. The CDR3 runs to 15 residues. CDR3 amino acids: CASSQMRVPNQPQHF. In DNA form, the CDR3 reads TGTGCCAGCAGCCAAATGAGGGTCCCCAATCAGCCCCAGCATTTT.

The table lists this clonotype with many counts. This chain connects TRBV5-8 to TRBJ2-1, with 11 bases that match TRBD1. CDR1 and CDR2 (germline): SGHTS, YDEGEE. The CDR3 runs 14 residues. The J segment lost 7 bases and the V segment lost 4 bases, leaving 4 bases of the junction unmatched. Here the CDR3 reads CASSMGQGGNEQFF. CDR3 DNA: TGTGCCAGCAGCATGGGACAGGGGGGGAATGAGCAGTTCTTC.

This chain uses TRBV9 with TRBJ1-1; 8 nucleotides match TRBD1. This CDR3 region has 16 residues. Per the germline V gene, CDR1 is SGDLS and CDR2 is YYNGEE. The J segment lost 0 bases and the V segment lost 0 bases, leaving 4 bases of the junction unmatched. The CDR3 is CASSVGQGSMNTEAFF. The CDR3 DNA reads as TGTGCCAGCAGCGTAGGACAGGGGAGTATGAACACTGAAGCTTTCTTT.

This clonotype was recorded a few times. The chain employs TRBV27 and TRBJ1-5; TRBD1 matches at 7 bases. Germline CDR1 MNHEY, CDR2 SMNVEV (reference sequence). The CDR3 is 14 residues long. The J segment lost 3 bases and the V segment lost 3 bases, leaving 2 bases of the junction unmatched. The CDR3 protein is CASSLTGFNQPQHF. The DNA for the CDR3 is TGTGCCAGCAGTTTGACAGGGTTCAATCAGCCCCAGCATTTT.

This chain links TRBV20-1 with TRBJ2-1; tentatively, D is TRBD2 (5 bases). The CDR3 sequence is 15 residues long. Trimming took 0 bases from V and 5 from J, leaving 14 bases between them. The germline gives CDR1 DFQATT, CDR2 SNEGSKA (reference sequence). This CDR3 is CSARDFGDLNNEQFF. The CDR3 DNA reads TGCAGTGCTAGAGATTTCGGGGATCTAAACAATGAGCAGTTCTTC.

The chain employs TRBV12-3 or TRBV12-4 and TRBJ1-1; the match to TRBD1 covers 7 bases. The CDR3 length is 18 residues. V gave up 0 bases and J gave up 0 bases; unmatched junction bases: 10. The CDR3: CASSLALSRGNMNTEAFF. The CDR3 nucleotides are TGTGCCAGCAGTTTAGCGCTAAGCAGGGGGAACATGAACACTGAAGCTTTCTTT.

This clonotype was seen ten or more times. CDR3 sequence: CAISGGGLGNEQFF. CDR3 sequence (DNA): TGTGCCATCAGTGGAGGGGGACTGGGGAATGAGCAGTTCTTC. The J gene is TRBJ2-1, the V gene TRBV10-3, with D perhaps assigned TRBD1 or TRBD2 (6 bases each). The CDR3 runs to 14 residues. From germline, CDR1 is ENHRY and CDR2 SYGVKD. The ends were cut back, 4 bases at V and 7 bases at J, with 14 bases in the middle.

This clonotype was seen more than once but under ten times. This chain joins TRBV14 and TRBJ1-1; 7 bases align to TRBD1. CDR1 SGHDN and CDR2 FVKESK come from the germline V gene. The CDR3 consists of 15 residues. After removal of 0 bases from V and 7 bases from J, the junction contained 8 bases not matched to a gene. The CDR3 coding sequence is TGTGCCAGCAGCCAAGATCTCGACAGGGCGAGTGAAGCTTTCTTT. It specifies CASSQDLDRASEAFF.

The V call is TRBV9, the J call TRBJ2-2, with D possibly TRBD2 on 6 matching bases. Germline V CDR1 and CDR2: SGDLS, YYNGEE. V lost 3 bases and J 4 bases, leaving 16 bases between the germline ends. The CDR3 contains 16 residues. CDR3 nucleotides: TGTGCCAGCAGCGCTCCAAGACTAGTGGGCACCGGGGAGCTGTTTTTT. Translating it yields CASSAPRLVGTGELFF.

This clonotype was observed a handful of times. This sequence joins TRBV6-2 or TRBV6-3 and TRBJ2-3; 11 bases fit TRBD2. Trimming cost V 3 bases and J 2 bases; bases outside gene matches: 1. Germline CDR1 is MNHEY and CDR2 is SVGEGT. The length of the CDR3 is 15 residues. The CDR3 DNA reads TGTGCCAGCAGTTATAGCGGGAGGGACACAGATACGCAGTATTTT. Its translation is CASSYSGRDTDTQYF.